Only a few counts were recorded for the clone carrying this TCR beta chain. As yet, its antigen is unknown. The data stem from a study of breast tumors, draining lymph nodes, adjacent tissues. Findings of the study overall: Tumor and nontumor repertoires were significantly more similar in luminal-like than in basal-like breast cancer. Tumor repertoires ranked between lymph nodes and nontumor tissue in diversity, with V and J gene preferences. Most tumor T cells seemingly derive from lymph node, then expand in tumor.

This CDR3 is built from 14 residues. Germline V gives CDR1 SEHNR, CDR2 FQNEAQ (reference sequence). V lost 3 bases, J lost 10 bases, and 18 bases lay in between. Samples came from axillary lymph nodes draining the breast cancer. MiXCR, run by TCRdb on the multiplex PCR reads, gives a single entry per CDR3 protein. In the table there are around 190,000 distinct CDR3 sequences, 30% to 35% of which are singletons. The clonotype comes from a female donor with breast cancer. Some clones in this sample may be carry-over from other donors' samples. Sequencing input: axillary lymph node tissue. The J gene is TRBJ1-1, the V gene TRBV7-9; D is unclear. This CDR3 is CASSFPQVEGGAFF. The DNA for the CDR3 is TGTGCCAGCAGCTTCCCGCAGGTCGAAGGAGGAGCTTTCTTT.